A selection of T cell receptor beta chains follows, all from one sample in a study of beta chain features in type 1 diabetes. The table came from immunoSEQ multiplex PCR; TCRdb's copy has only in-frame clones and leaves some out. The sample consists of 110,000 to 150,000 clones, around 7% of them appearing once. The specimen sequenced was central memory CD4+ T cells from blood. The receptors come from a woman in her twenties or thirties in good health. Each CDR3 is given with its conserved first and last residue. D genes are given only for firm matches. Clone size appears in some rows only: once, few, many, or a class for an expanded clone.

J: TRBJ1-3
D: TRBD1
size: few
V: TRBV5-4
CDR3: CASRFRGGNTIYF
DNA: TGTGCCAGCAGGTTCAGGGGGGGAAACACCATATATTTT

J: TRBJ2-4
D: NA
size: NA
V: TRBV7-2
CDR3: CASSLDQNDKNIQYF
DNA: TGTGCCAGCAGCTTAGACCAGAATGACAAAAACATTCAGTACTTC

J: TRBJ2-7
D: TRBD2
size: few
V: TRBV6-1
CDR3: CASSAGLAGRTYEQYF
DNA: TGTGCCAGCAGTGCGGGACTAGCGGGAAGAACCTACGAGCAGTACTTC

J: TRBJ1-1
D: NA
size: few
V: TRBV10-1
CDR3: CASRRLVGTEAFF
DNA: TGCGCCAGCAGGAGGCTGGTGGGCACTGAAGCTTTCTTT

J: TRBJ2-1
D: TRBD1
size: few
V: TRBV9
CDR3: CASSAHTGGIYNEQFF
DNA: TGTGCCAGCAGCGCCCACACAGGGGGCATCTACAATGAGCAGTTCTTC

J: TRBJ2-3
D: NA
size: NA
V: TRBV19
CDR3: CASSIGPHRTDTQYF
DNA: TGTGCCAGTAGTATAGGGCCCCACCGCACAGATACGCAGTATTTT

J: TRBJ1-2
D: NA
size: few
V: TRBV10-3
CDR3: CAISERGGDYGYTF
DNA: TGTGCCATCAGTGAGCGGGGAGGTGACTATGGCTACACCTTC

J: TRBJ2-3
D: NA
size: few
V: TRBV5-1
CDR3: CASSLIADTQYF
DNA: TGCGCCAGCAGCTTGATAGCAGATACGCAGTATTTT

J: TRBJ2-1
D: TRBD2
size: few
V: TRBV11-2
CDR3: CASSPARGGRNEQFF
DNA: TGTGCCAGCAGCCCCGCCCGGGGGGGGAGGAATGAGCAGTTCTTC

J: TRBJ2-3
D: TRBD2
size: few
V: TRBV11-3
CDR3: CASSLQGLATTDTQYF
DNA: TGTGCCAGCAGCTTGCAGGGACTAGCTACCACAGATACGCAGTATTTT

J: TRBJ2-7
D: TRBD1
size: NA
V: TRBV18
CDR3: CASSPQGRGPYEQYF
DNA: TGTGCCAGCTCACCACAGGGAAGGGGGCCCTACGAGCAGTACTTC

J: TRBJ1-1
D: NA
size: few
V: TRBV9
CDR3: CASSPRGDTEAFF
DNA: TGTGCCAGCAGCCCCCGGGGGGACACTGAAGCTTTCTTT

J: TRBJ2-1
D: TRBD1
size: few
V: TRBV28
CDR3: CASSSDRNEQFF
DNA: TGTGCCAGCAGTTCGGACAGGAATGAGCAGTTCTTC

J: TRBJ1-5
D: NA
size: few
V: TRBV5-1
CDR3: CASSLGPGDQPQHF
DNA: TGCGCCAGCAGCTTGGGACCCGGGGATCAGCCCCAGCATTTT

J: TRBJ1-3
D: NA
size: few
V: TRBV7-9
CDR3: CASSFSSSFSGNTIYF
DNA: TGTGCCAGCAGCTTTTCCAGTTCCTTCTCTGGAAACACCATATATTTT

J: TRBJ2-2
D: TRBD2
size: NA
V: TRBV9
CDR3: CASSLNPGLDIGELFF
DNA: TGTGCCAGCAGCCTCAATCCGGGACTAGATATCGGGGAGCTGTTTTTT

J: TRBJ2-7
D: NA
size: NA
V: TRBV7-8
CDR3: CASSEQKSYYEQYF
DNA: TGTGCCAGCAGCGAACAGAAATCATACTACGAGCAGTACTTC

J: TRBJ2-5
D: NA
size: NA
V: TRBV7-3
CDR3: CASSLSGHPQETQYF
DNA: TGTGCCAGCAGCTTAAGCGGACACCCACAAGAGACCCAGTACTTC

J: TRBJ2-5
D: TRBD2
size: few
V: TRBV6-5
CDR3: CASRRTSGRETQYF
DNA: TGTGCCAGCAGGAGGACTAGCGGGAGGGAGACCCAGTACTTC

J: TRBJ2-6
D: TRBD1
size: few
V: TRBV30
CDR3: CAGKGTGYSGANVLTF
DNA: TGTGCCGGGAAAGGGACAGGCTACTCTGGGGCCAACGTCCTGACTTTC

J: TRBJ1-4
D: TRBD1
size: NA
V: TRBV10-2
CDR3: CASSVTGFEKLFF
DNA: TGCGCCAGCAGTGTGACAGGGTTTGAAAAACTGTTTTTT

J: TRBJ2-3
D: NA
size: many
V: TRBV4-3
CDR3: CASSQGLAQTDTQYF
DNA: TGCGCCAGCAGCCAAGGCCTAGCGCAGACAGATACGCAGTATTTT

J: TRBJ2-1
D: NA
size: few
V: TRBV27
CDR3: CASSAYGDYNEQFF
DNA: TGTGCCAGCAGCGCCTACGGGGACTACAATGAGCAGTTCTTC

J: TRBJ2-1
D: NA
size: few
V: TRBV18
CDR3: CASSPKSDNEQFF
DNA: TGTGCCAGCTCACCAAAGTCGGACAATGAGCAGTTCTTC

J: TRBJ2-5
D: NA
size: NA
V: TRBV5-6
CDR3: CASSTLLAGGETQYF
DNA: TGTGCCAGCAGCACCCTACTAGCTGGGGGGGAGACCCAGTACTTC

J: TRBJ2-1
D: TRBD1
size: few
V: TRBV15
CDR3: CATSRDRYLAGGNEQFF
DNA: TGTGCCACCAGCAGAGATCGTTATTTGGCAGGGGGAAATGAGCAGTTCTTC

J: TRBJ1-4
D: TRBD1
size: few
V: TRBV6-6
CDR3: CASSPGTVEKLFF
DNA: TGTGCCAGCAGCCCCGGGACAGTTGAAAAACTGTTTTTT

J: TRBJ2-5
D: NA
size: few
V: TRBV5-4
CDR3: CASSSRDTGGETQYF
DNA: TGTGCCAGCAGCTCAAGAGATACAGGTGGCGAGACCCAGTACTTC

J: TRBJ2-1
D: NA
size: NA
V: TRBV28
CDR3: CASSASGTKGSEQFF
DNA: TGTGCCAGCAGTGCCTCCGGGACAAAAGGTAGTGAGCAGTTCTTC

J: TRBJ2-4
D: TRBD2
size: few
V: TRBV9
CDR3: CASSTLAGGPNIQYF
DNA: TGTGCCAGCAGCACACTAGCGGGAGGGCCAAACATTCAGTACTTC

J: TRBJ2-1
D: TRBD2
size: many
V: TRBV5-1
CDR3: CASSLTSAYNEQFF
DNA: TGCGCCAGCAGCTTGACTAGCGCGTACAATGAGCAGTTCTTC

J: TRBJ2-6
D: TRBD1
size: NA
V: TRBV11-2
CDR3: CASMTGVVPGANVLTF
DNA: TGTGCCAGCATGACAGGGGTAGTGCCTGGGGCCAACGTCCTGACTTTC

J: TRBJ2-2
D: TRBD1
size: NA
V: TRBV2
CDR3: CASSDRDRGLGELFF
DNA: TGTGCCAGCAGCGACCGGGACAGGGGGCTTGGGGAGCTGTTTTTT

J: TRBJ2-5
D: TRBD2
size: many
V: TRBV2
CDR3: CASSWGGIGETQYF
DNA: TGTGCCAGCAGCTGGGGGGGGATTGGCGAGACCCAGTACTTC

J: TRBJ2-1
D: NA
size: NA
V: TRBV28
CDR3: CASSFAGPTYNEQFF
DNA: TGTGCCAGCAGTTTCGCGGGGCCCACCTACAATGAGCAGTTCTTC

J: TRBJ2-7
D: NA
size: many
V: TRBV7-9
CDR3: CASSPPTRGRQYF
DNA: TGTGCCAGCAGCCCCCCTACTAGAGGTCGGCAGTACTTC

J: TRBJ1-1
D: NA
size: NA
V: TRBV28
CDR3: CASSLGFAGAGTEAFF
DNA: TGTGCCAGCAGTTTAGGTTTTGCAGGGGCCGGCACTGAAGCTTTCTTT

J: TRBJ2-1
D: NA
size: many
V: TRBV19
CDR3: CASRSGVEQFF
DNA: TGTGCCAGTAGGTCAGGTGTTGAGCAGTTCTTC

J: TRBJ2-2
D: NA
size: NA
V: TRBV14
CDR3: CASSPRLKSNTGELFF
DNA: TGTGCCAGCAGTCCAAGATTGAAGAGCAACACCGGGGAGCTGTTTTTT

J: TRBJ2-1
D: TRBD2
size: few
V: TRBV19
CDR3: CASRKTSGSGNEQFF
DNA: TGTGCCAGTAGGAAGACTAGCGGGAGTGGAAATGAGCAGTTCTTC

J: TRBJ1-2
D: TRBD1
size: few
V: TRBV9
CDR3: CASGTGGGYGYTF
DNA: TGTGCCAGCGGAACAGGGGGCGGCTATGGCTACACCTTC

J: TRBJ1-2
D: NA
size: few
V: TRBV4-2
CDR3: CASSAQFQRPNYGYTF
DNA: TGTGCCAGCAGCGCCCAGTTTCAGCGCCCAAACTATGGCTACACCTTC

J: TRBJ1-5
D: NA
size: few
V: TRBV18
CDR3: CASSGQERNQPQHF
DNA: TGTGCCAGCTCGGGTCAGGAACGAAATCAGCCCCAGCATTTT

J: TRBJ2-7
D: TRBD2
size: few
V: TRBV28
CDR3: CASSHSGGGNVYEQYF
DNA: TGTGCCAGCAGCCATTCTGGGGGAGGGAATGTCTACGAGCAGTACTTC

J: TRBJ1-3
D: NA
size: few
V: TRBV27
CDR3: CASSPAGGNTIYF
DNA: TGTGCCAGCAGTCCGGCAGGTGGAAACACCATATATTTT

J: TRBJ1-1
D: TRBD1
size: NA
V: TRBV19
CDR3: CASQGTVNTEAFF
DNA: TGTGCCAGCCAGGGGACAGTTAACACTGAAGCTTTCTTT